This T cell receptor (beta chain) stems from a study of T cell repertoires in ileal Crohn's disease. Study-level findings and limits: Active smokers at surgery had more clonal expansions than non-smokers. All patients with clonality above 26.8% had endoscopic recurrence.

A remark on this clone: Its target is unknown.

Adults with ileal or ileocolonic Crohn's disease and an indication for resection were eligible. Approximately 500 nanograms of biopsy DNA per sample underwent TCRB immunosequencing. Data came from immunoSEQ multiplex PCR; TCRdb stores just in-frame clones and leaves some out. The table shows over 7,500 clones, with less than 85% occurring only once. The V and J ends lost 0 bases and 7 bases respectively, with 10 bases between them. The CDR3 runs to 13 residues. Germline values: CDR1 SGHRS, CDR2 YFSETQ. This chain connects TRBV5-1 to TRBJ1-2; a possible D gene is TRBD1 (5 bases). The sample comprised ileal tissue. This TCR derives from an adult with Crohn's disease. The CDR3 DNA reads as TGCGCCAGCAGCTTGGACAGGAATAGTGGCTACACCTTC. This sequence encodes CASSLDRNSGYTF. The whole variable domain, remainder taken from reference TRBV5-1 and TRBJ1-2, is KAGVTQTPRYLIKTRGQQVTLSCSPISGHRSVSWYQQTPGQGLQFLFEYFSETQRNKGNFPGRFSGRQFSNSRSEMNVSTLELGDSALYLCASSLDRNSGYTFGSGTRLTVV.